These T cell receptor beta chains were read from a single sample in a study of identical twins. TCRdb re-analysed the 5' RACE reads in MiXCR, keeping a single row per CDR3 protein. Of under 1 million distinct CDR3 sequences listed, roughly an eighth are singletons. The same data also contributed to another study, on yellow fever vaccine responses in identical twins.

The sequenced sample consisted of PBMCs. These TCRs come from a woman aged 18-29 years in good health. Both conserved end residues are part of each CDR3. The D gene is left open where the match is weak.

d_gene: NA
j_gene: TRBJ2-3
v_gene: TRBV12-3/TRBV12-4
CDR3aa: CASSFHPDRTDTQYF

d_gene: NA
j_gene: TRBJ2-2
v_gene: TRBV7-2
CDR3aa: CARSFPNTGELFF

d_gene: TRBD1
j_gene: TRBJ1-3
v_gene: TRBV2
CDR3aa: CASSETGAYSGNTIYF

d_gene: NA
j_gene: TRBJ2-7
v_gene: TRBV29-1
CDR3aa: CSVVGGRSSYEQYF

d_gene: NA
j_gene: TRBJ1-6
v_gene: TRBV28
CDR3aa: CASTLIRVGNSPLHF

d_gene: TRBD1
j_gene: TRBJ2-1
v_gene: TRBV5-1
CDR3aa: CASSYSGGAYNEQFF

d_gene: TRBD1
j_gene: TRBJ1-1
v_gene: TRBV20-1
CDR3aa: CSARPGQGNTEAFF

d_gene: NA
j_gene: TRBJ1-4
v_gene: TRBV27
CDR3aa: CASRGLSRVQSNEKLFF

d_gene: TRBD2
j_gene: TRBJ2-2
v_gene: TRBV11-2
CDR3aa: CASSLEVLAVHTGELFF

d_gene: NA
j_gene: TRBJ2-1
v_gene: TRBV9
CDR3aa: CASSLIPTRQTDNEQFF

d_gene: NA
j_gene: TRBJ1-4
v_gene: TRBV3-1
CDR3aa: CASSQGLDLRLFF

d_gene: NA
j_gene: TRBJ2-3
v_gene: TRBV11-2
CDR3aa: CASSLSSTRSQYF

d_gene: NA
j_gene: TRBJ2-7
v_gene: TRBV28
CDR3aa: CASSFPQRSYEQYF

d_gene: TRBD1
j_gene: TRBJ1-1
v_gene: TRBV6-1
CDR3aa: CASRSGTGGHGVANTEAFF

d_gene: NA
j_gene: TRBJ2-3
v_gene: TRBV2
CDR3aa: CASSRPGPDTQYF

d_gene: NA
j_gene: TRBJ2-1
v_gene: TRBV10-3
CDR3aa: CAISEFGGTSYNEQFF

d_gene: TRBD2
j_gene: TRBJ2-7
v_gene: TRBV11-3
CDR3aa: CASSLGRTSAYEQYF

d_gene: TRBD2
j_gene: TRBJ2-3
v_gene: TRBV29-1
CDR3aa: CSAQQTSGGTDTQYF

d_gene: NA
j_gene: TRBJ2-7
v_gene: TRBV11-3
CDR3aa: CASSLGRGLDEQYF

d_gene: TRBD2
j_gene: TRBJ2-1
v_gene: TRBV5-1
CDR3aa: CASSLVQRGEPFF

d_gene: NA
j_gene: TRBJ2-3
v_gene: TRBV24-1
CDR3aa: CATSDAGTARSTDTQYF

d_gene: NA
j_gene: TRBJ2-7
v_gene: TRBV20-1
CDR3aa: CSATGSGGEQYF

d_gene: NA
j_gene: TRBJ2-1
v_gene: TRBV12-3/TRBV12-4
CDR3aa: CASSPAGASSYNEQFF

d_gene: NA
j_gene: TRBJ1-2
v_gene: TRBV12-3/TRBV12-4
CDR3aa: CASSRGVDYGYTF

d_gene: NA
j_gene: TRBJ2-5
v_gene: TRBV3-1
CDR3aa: CASSPQVANWETQYF

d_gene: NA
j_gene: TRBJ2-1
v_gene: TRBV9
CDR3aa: CASSVGTQSSYNEQFF